These T cell receptor beta chains were read from a single sample in a study of blood T cell repertoires in COVID-19. The data were produced by immunoSEQ multiplex PCR, yet TCRdb's version contains in-frame clones alone and is incomplete. The sample lists 100,000 to 150,000 clones; 92% were seen once. The sequenced material came from peripheral blood. The receptors were sampled from a man aged 50 to 59 with COVID-19, enrolled during active disease. CDR3s include the opening cysteine and the closing phenylalanine or tryptophan. D genes are given only for firm matches. The size entry is marked missing in some rows and otherwise reads once, few, many or a size class.

d_call j_call v_call clone_size cdr3_aa cdr3_nt
TRBD2 TRBJ2-1 TRBV27 . CASSLAATYNEQFF TGTGCCAGCAGTCTAGCGGCCACCTACAATGAGCAGTTCTTC
TRBD2 TRBJ2-5 TRBV9 once CASSVGHHIAGEGETQYF TGTGCCAGCAGCGTAGGGCACCACATAGCGGGAGAGGGGGAGACCCAGTACTTC
. TRBJ2-5 TRBV3-1/TRBV3-2 . CASSQSQGFQETQYF TGTGCCAGCAGCCAGAGTCAGGGATTCCAAGAGACCCAGTACTTC
. TRBJ2-1 TRBV3-1/TRBV3-2 . CASSQETSGNEQFF TGTGCCAGCAGCCAAGAGACCTCGGGAAATGAGCAGTTCTTC
. TRBJ1-5 TRBV7-9 . CASSFQGAQPQHF TGTGCCAGCAGCTTCCAGGGCGCTCAGCCCCAGCATTTT
. TRBJ2-1 TRBV4-3 . CASSQEPAGSSYNEQFF TGCGCCAGCAGCCAAGAACCGGCCGGGAGCTCCTACAATGAGCAGTTCTTC
. TRBJ1-2 TRBV27 once CASSQEGGTARGYTF TGTGCCAGCAGCCAAGAGGGCGGAACAGCTCGGGGCTACACCTTC
. TRBJ1-6 TRBV6-5 . CASSFRGVELPLHF TGTGCCAGCAGCTTCAGGGGAGTCGAGTTACCCCTCCACTTT
TRBD2 TRBJ2-3 TRBV10-3 . CAISESSGGPDTQYF TGTGCCATCAGTGAGTCGAGCGGGGGGCCAGATACGCAGTATTTT
. TRBJ1-4 TRBV10-3 . CAISEWQGGEKLFF TGTGCCATCAGTGAGTGGCAGGGCGGTGAAAAACTGTTTTTT
TRBD1 TRBJ2-1 TRBV9 . CASSLLGQGYNEQFF TGTGCCAGCTCCCTACTGGGACAGGGTTACAATGAGCAGTTCTTC
TRBD1 TRBJ2-7 TRBV30 . CAWSAPTLRDRVIYEQYF TGTGCCTGGAGCGCTCCCACCCTCCGGGACAGGGTTATCTACGAGCAGTACTTC
. TRBJ2-3 TRBV5-6 . CASSLGRIRTDTQYF TGTGCCAGCAGCTTGGGCAGGATCCGCACAGATACGCAGTATTTT
. TRBJ1-1 TRBV3-1/TRBV3-2 . CASSRDTNTEAFF TGTGCCAGCAGCCGGGACACGAACACTGAAGCTTTCTTT
TRBD1 TRBJ2-1 TRBV6-1 . CASSEVFRGYYNEQFF TGTGCCAGCAGTGAAGTCTTCAGGGGGTACTACAATGAGCAGTTCTTC
TRBD2 TRBJ2-3 TRBV6-2/TRBV6-3 . CASRPSGDTDTQYF TGTGCCAGCAGGCCTAGCGGAGACACAGATACGCAGTATTTT
TRBD2 TRBJ2-1 TRBV7-3 . CASSSLGAGGPNEQFF TGTGCCAGCAGCTCCCTAGGAGCGGGAGGCCCCAATGAGCAGTTCTTC
TRBD2 TRBJ2-1 TRBV15 once CATRRLAVSYNEQFF TGTGCCACCAGAAGACTAGCGGTATCATACAATGAGCAGTTCTTC
TRBD2 TRBJ2-1 TRBV10-3 . CGSGSGRGSEQFF TGTGGGAGCGGGAGCGGGAGGGGTAGTGAGCAGTTCTTC
. TRBJ1-5 TRBV19 . CASSISRGSNQPQHF TGTGCCAGTAGTATCAGCAGGGGAAGCAATCAGCCCCAGCATTTT
TRBD2 TRBJ2-1 TRBV19 . CASSPSRASGRALFF TGTGCCAGTAGTCCAAGCCGGGCTAGCGGGAGGGCGTTGTTCTTC
. TRBJ1-5 TRBV5-5 . CASSLTRENQPQHF TGTGCCAGCAGCTTAACACGGGAGAATCAGCCCCAGCATTTT
. TRBJ2-5 TRBV3-1/TRBV3-2 . CASSPSTSSLETQYF TGTGCCAGCAGCCCTAGTACGTCTTCGTTAGAGACCCAGTACTTC
TRBD1 TRBJ1-2 TRBV2 . CASRGQGGYYGYTF TGTGCCAGCAGGGGGCAGGGGGGATACTATGGCTACACCTTC
. TRBJ1-4 TRBV9 . CASSVALRNRGEKLFF TGTGCCAGCAGCGTAGCTCTCAGGAATAGGGGTGAAAAACTGTTTTTT
TRBD1 TRBJ1-4 TRBV4-1 . CASSQPMDRGNEKLFF TGCGCCAGCAGCCAACCGATGGACAGGGGTAATGAAAAACTGTTTTTT